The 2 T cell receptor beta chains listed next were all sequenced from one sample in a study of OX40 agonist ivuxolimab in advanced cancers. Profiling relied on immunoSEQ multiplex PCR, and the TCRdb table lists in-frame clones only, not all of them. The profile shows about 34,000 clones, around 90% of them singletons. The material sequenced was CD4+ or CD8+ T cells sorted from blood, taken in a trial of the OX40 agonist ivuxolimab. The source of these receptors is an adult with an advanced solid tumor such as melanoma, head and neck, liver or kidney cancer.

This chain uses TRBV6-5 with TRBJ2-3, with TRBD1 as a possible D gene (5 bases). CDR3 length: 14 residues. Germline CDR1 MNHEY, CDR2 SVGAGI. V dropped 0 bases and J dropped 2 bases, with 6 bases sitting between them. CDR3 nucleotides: TGTGCCAGCAGTTACTCGACAGACACAGATACGCAGTATTTT. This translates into CASSYSTDTDTQYF.

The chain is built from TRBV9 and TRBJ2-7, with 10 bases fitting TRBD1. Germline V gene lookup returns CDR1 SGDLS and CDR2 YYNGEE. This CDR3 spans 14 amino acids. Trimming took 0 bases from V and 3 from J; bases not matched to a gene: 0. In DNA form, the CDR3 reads TGTGCCAGCAGCGTAGGGGACAGGGGCTACGAGCAGTACTTC. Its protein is CASSVGDRGYEQYF.